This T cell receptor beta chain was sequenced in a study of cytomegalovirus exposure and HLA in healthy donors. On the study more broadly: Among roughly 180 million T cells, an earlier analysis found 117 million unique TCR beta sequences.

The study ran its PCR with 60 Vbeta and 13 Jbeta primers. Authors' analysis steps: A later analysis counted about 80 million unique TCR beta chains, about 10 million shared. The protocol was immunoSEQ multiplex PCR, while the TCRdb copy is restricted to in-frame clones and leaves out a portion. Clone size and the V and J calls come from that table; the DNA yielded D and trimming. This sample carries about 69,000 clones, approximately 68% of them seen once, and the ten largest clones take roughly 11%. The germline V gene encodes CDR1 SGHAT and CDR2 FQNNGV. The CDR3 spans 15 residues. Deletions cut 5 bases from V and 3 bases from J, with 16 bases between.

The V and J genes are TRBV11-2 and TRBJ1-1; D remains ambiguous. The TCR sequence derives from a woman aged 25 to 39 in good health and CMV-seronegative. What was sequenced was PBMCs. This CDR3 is CASSRRSWGDTEAFF. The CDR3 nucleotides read TGTGCCAGCAGCCGAAGGTCTTGGGGAGACACTGAAGCTTTCTTT.